This TCR beta chain was captured by sequencing in a study of graft-versus-host responses after intestinal transplantation. In the study overall: Recipients were all induced with anti-thymocyte globulin, then given tacrolimus and steroids for 3 to 4 years.

This clone has just one count. The antigen is undetermined. Study results and limitations: Circulating GvH clone levels at their peak were associated with HvG declines (early post-transplant). GvH clones appeared in recipient marrow, some first in ileum or blood.

Trimming took off 2 bases at V and 5 bases at J, with 12 bases between the two ends. The CDR3 loop spans 15 amino acids. CDR1 SGHTA and CDR2 FQGNSA come from the germline V gene. Clones were read by immunoSEQ multiplex PCR, and TCRdb kept only the in-frame ones, dropping some. The table lists 77,000 or so clones, approximately 90% of them singletons. The rearrangement joins TRBV7-2 to TRBJ2-2; unclear D gene. This receptor was obtained from a human patient who received an intestinal transplant, so some T cells may come from the graft donor. Sequencing used PBMCs, obtained 98 days after intestinal transplantation. The CDR3 loop is CASSLQASRTGELFF. CDR3 bases: TGTGCCAGCAGCTTACAGGCTAGTCGGACCGGGGAGCTGTTTTTT.